The 30 T cell receptor beta chains reported below all come from one sample, sequenced in a study of T cells in Graves' hyperthyroidism and ophthalmopathy. What was amplified from RNA transcripts were TCR beta CDR3 regions. HTBI primers were used for first-round RT-PCR of the TCR CDR3. TCRdb recomputed calls from the multiplex PCR reads with MiXCR, one row per CDR3 protein. The top ten clones hold around 4% of a sample with about 620,000 distinct CDR3 sequences, 16% of them seen once. Sequencing was done on a sample of blood. The receptors shown here come from a woman aged 25 to 39 with Graves' hyperthyroidism.

This clonotype has only a few counts. The chain has TRBV2 and TRBJ2-3, with no clear D. This CDR3 is built from 12 residues. V lost 1 base and J lost 6, with 5 bases in between. CDR1 and CDR2 from the germline V gene are SNHLY and FYNNEI. The CDR3 nucleotides read TGTGCCAGCAGTGAAGGAGAGGATACGCAGTATTTT. This translates into CASSEGEDTQYF.

Comment on this clonotype: The junction departs from germline at one end; a sequencing error may be responsible. The genes are TRBV13 and TRBJ1-2; D is undetermined. Germline V gives CDR1 PRHDT, CDR2 FYEKMQ (reference sequence). There are 15 residues in the CDR3. CDR3 sequence (DNA): TGTGCCAGCGGCTTAGGCCGGGAGGGTATAGATGGCTACACCTTC. Its translation is CASGLGREGIDGYTF.

The table lists this clonotype with many counts. This sequence joins TRBV18 and TRBJ2-5; TRBD1 might be the D (6 bases). Germline V gene lookup returns CDR1 KGHSH and CDR2 LQKENI. The V gene lost 5 bases and the J gene lost 4 bases, with 14 bases spanning the gap. CDR3 size: 14 residues. DNA of the CDR3: TGTGCCAGCTCAGAACAGGGATTCATAGAGACCCAGTACTTC. This encodes CASSEQGFIETQYF.

The chain couples TRBV7-8 to TRBJ1-3; the D gene is possibly TRBD1 (6 bases). V dropped 5 bases and J dropped 2 bases, with 16 bases sitting between them. Germline assignment: CDR1 SGHVS and CDR2 FQNEAQ. The CDR3 loop spans 16 amino acids. CDR3 amino acids: CASSTMDRATGNTIYF. The CDR3 coding sequence is TGTGCCAGCAGCACTATGGACAGAGCGACTGGAAACACCATATATTTT.

This clonotype occurred many times. The chain is built from TRBV5-6 and TRBJ1-4; D not resolved. Trimming left V 2 bases short and J 0 bases short, with 8 bases between. Germline lookup yields CDR1 SGHDT and CDR2 YYEEEE. The CDR3 runs to 15 residues. The CDR3 DNA reads TGTGCCAGCAGCTTAAAGTTTGCAACTAATGAAAAACTGTTTTTT. Residues: CASSLKFATNEKLFF.

This clonotype occurred many times. The rearrangement joins TRBV29-1 to TRBJ1-3, with D possibly matching TRBD1 (6 bases). Germline CDR1 reads SQVTM; CDR2 reads ANQGSEA. With 7 bases removed from V and 0 bases from J, the gap between germline ends came to 10 bases. The CDR3 contains 13 residues. CDR3 coding DNA: TGCAGCGCAGGGGCATACTCTGGAAACACCATATATTTT. Protein: CSAGAYSGNTIYF.

This clonotype was counted at least ten times. This chain uses TRBV24-1 with TRBJ2-5; no clear D gene. Germline CDR1 reads KGHDR; CDR2 reads SFDVKD. This CDR3 is built from 13 residues. V was clipped by 1 base and J by 3 bases, with 5 bases between them. CDR3 region: CATSDFGEETQYF. For the CDR3, the DNA is TGTGCCACCAGTGATTTTGGAGAAGAGACCCAGTACTTC.

J is TRBJ1-5 and V is TRBV7-9; D gene unclear. The CDR3 is made up of 15 amino acids. With 1 base removed from V and 0 bases from J, the gap between germline ends came to 7 bases. The germline CDR1 and CDR2 sequences are SEHNR and FQNEAQ (reference sequence). The CDR3: CASSLGSYSNQPQHF. CDR3 DNA: TGTGCCAGCAGCTTAGGCAGTTATAGCAATCAGCCCCAGCATTTT.

The chain is built from TRBV19 and TRBJ1-5; 8 nucleotides agree with TRBD1. The CDR3 totals 15 residues. The J segment lost 1 base and the V segment lost 7 bases, leaving 6 bases of the junction unmatched. Per the germline V gene, CDR1 is LNHDA and CDR2 is SQIVND (reference sequence). The CDR3 nucleotides read TGTGCCAGTATAAACCGGGACAGGAGCAATCAGCCCCAGCATTTT. Translated: CASINRDRSNQPQHF.

This clonotype was seen many times. The V gene is TRBV28, the J gene TRBJ1-1; D is uncertain. The CDR3 is 13 amino acids. Looked up from germline, CDR1 is MDHEN and CDR2 is SYDVKM. Trimming took 3 bases from V and 9 from J, leaving 14 bases between them. CDR3 nucleotide sequence: TGTGCCAGCAGTTTTCGGTTTGAGGGTAAAGCTTTCTTT. Protein sequence: CASSFRFEGKAFF.

The rearrangement links TRBV18 to TRBJ1-2, with a tentative D call TRBD1 (5 bases). The length of the CDR3 is 14 residues. Germline values: CDR1 KGHSH, CDR2 LQKENI. The germline V and J ends were trimmed by 4 bases and 3 bases, with 12 bases remaining between them. As DNA, the CDR3 is TGTGCCAGCTCACGCCGACAGACGTACTATGGCTACACCTTC. This codes for CASSRRQTYYGYTF.

This clonotype was picked up many times. The J gene is TRBJ1-6, the V gene TRBV7-2; D not resolved. The CDR3 is 14 amino acids. Germline-derived CDR1 and CDR2 are SGHTA and FQGNSA. With 5 bases removed from V and 9 bases from J, the gap between germline ends came to 14 bases. The CDR3 DNA reads TGTGCCAGCAGCCCAATACAACCACGTTCACCCCTCCACTTT. Protein: CASSPIQPRSPLHF.

Worth noting for this clonotype: One end of the junction does not line up with germline, which may come from a read error. V gene TRBV20-1 combines with J gene TRBJ2-1; the match to TRBD1 covers 9 bases. Germline V CDR1 and CDR2: DFQATT, SNEGSKA (reference sequence). The CDR3 consists of 15 residues. For the CDR3, the DNA is TGCAGTGCCCCGAAATGGGACAGGGTGGACAATGGGCAGTTCTTC. It is translated as CSAPKWDRVDNGQFF.

The chain has TRBV7-9 and TRBJ2-7, with a weak D call TRBD2 (5 bases). The V and J ends lost 3 bases and 6 bases respectively, with 15 bases between them. Germline V lookup: CDR1 SEHNR, CDR2 FQNEAQ (reference sequence). This CDR3 has 14 amino acids. CDR3 in amino acids: CASSFGGSISEQYF. CDR3 nucleotide sequence: TGTGCCAGCAGCTTTGGTGGGAGCATCTCCGAGCAGTACTTC.

The table lists this clonotype with many counts. This chain uses TRBV24-1 with TRBJ2-7, with D tentatively TRBD1 (5 bases). CDR1 is KGHDR, CDR2 SFDVKD, per germline. The CDR3 has 13 amino acids. The V end was cut by 6 bases, the J end by 0 bases, with 8 bases between. The CDR3 nucleotides read TGTGCCACCAGTATGACAGACTCCTACGAGCAGTACTTC. The encoded protein is CATSMTDSYEQYF.

This clonotype was picked up many times. J is TRBJ1-1 and V is TRBV11-3, with TRBD1 matching over 8 bases. The V gene end was trimmed by 3 bases and the J gene end by 8 bases; junction bases not matched to a gene: 2. This CDR3 has 12 amino acids. CDR1 SGHNT and CDR2 YENEEA come from the germline V gene. The CDR3 nucleotides are TGTGCCAGCAGCTTCGACAGGGGAGAAGCTTTCTTT. Its protein is CASSFDRGEAFF.

This clonotype appeared a few times. The rearrangement uses TRBV27 and TRBJ1-5; TRBD1 is a possible D gene (6 bases). The V end was cut by 0 bases, the J end by 9 bases, with 24 bases between. The germline V gene encodes CDR1 MNHEY and CDR2 SMNVEV (reference sequence). The CDR3 has 18 amino acids. The CDR3 DNA reads TGTGCCAGCAGTTTATCCCCCTTCAGATCTGGGACACAATGGCCCCAGCATTTT. Translation: CASSLSPFRSGTQWPQHF.

This clonotype was observed a handful of times. The chain links TRBV4-1 to TRBJ1-2; no clear D gene. Trimming pared 1 base from V and 4 bases from J, leaving 10 bases between. Germline loops: CDR1 MGHRA, CDR2 YSYEKL. The CDR3 runs 14 residues. This CDR3 reads CASSQGRTVYGYTF. CDR3 sequence (DNA): TGCGCCAGCAGCCAAGGTCGAACGGTCTATGGCTACACCTTC.

As DNA, the CDR3 is TGTGCCAGCAGTTTATGGGGTGGGCGATACTATGGCTACACCTTC. Protein: CASSLWGGRYYGYTF. The chain couples TRBV12-3 or TRBV12-4 to TRBJ1-2; D not certain. Trimming left V 2 bases short and J 3 bases short, with 13 bases between. The CDR3 extends over 15 amino acids.

This clonotype was counted ten times or more. The chain has TRBV28 and TRBJ2-7, with a tentative D call TRBD2 (6 bases). V was pared by 0 bases and J by 0 bases, with 9 bases between. Germline V CDR1 and CDR2: MDHEN, SYDVKM. This CDR3 region has 15 residues. The CDR3 DNA reads TGTGCCAGCAGTTTATGGTCTAGCGCCTCCTACGAGCAGTACTTC. Its translation: CASSLWSSASYEQYF.

There are many counts of this clonotype. This chain links TRBV11-3 with TRBJ2-3; 9 nucleotides line up with TRBD1. There are 17 residues in the CDR3. Germline V gene data show CDR1 as SGHNT and CDR2 as YENEEA. Trimming cost V 5 bases and J 0 bases; bases outside gene matches: 9. This CDR3 is CASSLGGQGLSTDTQYF. The CDR3 DNA follows: TGTGCCAGCAGCCTCGGCGGACAGGGGTTAAGCACAGATACGCAGTATTTT.

In this sample, this clonotype turned up a few times. For the CDR3, the DNA is TGTGCCAGCAGGACGATATGGGAGGATCAGCCCCAGCATTTT. Encoded protein: CASRTIWEDQPQHF. The chain employs TRBV6-1 and TRBJ1-5; D is uncertain. The germline V gene has CDR1 MNHNS and CDR2 SASEGT. Trimming shortened V by 6 bases and J by 5 bases, and 14 bases separated the two germline ends. The CDR3 sequence is 14 residues long.

The rearrangement joins TRBV2 to TRBJ2-1; D uncertain. With 4 bases removed from V and 0 bases from J, the gap between germline ends came to 7 bases. CDR1 and CDR2 (germline): SNHLY, FYNNEI. CDR3 length equals 14 residues. This CDR3 is CASSVSVSYNEQFF. The CDR3 DNA reads as TGTGCCAGCAGTGTCTCTGTCTCCTACAATGAGCAGTTCTTC.

This clonotype was recorded many times. J is TRBJ2-5 and V is TRBV7-2; tentative D call: TRBD2 (5 bases). Per the germline V gene, CDR1 is SGHTA and CDR2 is FQGNSA. The CDR3 spans 13 residues. The V and J ends lost 1 base and 7 bases respectively, with 10 bases between them. The CDR3 spells CASSLVTGGTQYF. The CDR3 DNA reads TGTGCCAGCAGCTTAGTAACTGGAGGGACCCAGTACTTC.

The V call is TRBV5-6, the J call TRBJ2-3, with D perhaps matching TRBD2 (6 bases). This CDR3 is built from 16 residues. V was cut by 2 bases and J by 1 base, with 14 bases left in between. Germline loops: CDR1 SGHDT, CDR2 YYEEEE. DNA of the CDR3: TGTGCCAGCAGCTTATTTTTGGAGGGCGGCACAGATACGCAGTATTTT. Protein: CASSLFLEGGTDTQYF.

This clonotype was recorded at least ten times. The rearrangement joins TRBV12-3 or TRBV12-4 to TRBJ2-1; TRBD1 matches at 8 bases. With V trimmed by 3 bases and J by 0 bases, 4 bases remained unmatched. The CDR3 extends over 16 amino acids. The DNA for the CDR3 is TGTGCCAGCAGTTTCTGGACAGGGAGCTCCTACAATGAGCAGTTCTTC. Its translation: CASSFWTGSSYNEQFF.

This clonotype was found a few times. This chain links TRBV27 with TRBJ2-7; D is perhaps TRBD1 (6 bases). Germline values: CDR1 MNHEY, CDR2 SMNVEV (reference sequence). V was clipped by 5 bases and J by 2 bases, with 16 bases between them. This CDR3 has 15 residues. CDR3 nucleotide sequence: TGTGCCAGCAGTCCGAACTACAGGGTTGCCTACGAGCAGTACTTC. Translating gives CASSPNYRVAYEQYF.

This rearrangement joins TRBV12-3 or TRBV12-4 to TRBJ1-5; 9 bases map to TRBD1. V dropped 2 bases and J dropped 4; count of bases not matched to a gene: 12. CDR3 length equals 18 residues. The CDR3 here is CASSLRAGTGSGNQPQHF. The CDR3 bases are TGTGCCAGCAGTTTACGTGCCGGGACAGGGTCGGGAAATCAGCCCCAGCATTTT.

This clonotype showed up many times. V is TRBV7-8 and J is TRBJ2-3, with 8 bases that match TRBD2. This CDR3 has 14 amino acids. Germline CDR1 SGHVS, CDR2 FQNEAQ. The V segment lost 5 bases and the J segment 3 bases; nucleotides outside the gene matches: 4. CDR3 coding DNA: TGTGCCAGCAGCGGTGGACTAGCAACAGATACGCAGTATTTT. It translates to CASSGGLATDTQYF. Using reference TRBV7-8 and TRBJ2-3 for the parts outside the CDR3, the full variable domain is GAGVSQSPRYKVAKRGQDVALRCDPISGHVSLFWYQQALGQGPEFLTYFQNEAQLDKSGLPSDRFFAERPEGSVSTLKIQRTQQEDSAVYLCASSGGLATDTQYFGPGTRLTVL.

The count of this clonotype is one. The chain recombines TRBV5-5 with TRBJ1-4; D call uncertain. The V end was cut by 2 bases, the J end by 10 bases, with 15 bases between. CDR1 and CDR2 from the germline V gene are SGHKS and YYEKEE (reference sequence). This CDR3 has 14 amino acids. The CDR3 spells CASSLQMTLGKLFF. The CDR3 DNA is TGTGCCAGCAGCTTACAAATGACTCTCGGAAAACTGTTTTTT.